Reported below is one TCR beta chain. No antigen is known for it. The CDR3 is made up of 11 amino acids. With 6 bases removed from V and 3 bases from J, the gap between germline ends came to 9 bases. The V gene's germline CDR1 is SQVTM and CDR2 ANQGSEA. The record originates from a study of CD8 T cells in Susac syndrome. General study findings and limits: The study acknowledged a relatively small number of individuals in its TCR sequencing and HLA analysis.

CD8+ and CD4+ blood T cells underwent TCR beta sequencing. TEMRA cells were enriched by FACS, and CD4+ and CD8+ T cells were negatively isolated. The RNA input was roughly 0.45 to 1 ug, and it was reverse transcribed with random hexamers. Amplification of TCR beta CDR3 used immunoSEQ multiplex PCR across 54 Vbeta and 13 Jbeta. From the immunoSEQ multiplex PCR reads, TCRdb called clonotypes with MiXCR, one entry per CDR3 protein. The data show 95,000 or so distinct CDR3 sequences, with approximately 92% seen just once and over 0.25% held by the top ten. Sample: CD8+ T cells from PBMCs. This sequence originates from a human donor in good health. V gene TRBV29-1 combines with J gene TRBJ2-7; D may correspond to TRBD1 or TRBD2 (5 bases each). CDR3 in DNA: TGCAGCGTATGGGACGGCTACGAGCAGTACTTC. Residues: CSVWDGYEQYF.